This TCR beta chain is drawn from a study of shared clonotypes between healthy human individuals. This CDR3 region has 15 residues. The germline gives CDR1 WNHNN, CDR2 SYGVQD (reference sequence). The V segment lost 5 bases and the J segment 5 bases; nucleotides outside the gene matches: 7. The assay used deep level. Per the study methods: In the immunoSEQ data, sequences were junction-only and lacked quality scores, so filtering differed. Measured with immunoSEQ multiplex PCR; TCRdb has only the in-frame clones, and not every one. The D gene and trimming were derived from the DNA, and the V and J assignments and clone size from that table. The repertoire holds some 2 million clones, around 96% seen once, with 0.9% to 1.4% in the top ten. Selected positively for CCR7 and CD45RO-negative, naive CD8 cells excluded terminally differentiated effector memory CD45RA+ cells. The donors were all Caucasian adults (living in Nashville, Tennessee).

The source material was naive CD8+ T cells sorted from blood. The TCR sequence derives from a man aged 18 to 30 in good health. V gene TRBV10-1 combines with J gene TRBJ2-1; 9 nucleotides match TRBD1. CDR3 loop: CASSLTGGNNNEQFF. The DNA for the CDR3 is TGCGCCAGCAGTTTGACAGGGGGAAACAACAATGAGCAGTTCTTC.